This TCR beta chain was recovered during a study of molecular identifiers for immune sequencing clone quantification. Study summary: Replicate runs used RNA from approximately 20,000 or 100,000 naive CD8 cells, which was split five ways into aliquots, and four of those aliquots were then sequenced.

This CDR3 comprises 12 residues. CDR1 is MNHEY and CDR2 is SVGEGT in the germline V gene. TCRdb analysed the PCR reads with MiXCR anew, one entry per CDR3 protein. The sample consists of about 640,000 distinct CDR3 sequences, about 20% of them appearing once. As regards this clonotype: A junction boundary mismatches the germline segment, possibly from a read error.

Naive CD8 T cells underwent sorting with the CD8+CD4-CCR7+CD45RA+ definition. Input material: naive CD8+ T cells from blood, with Jurkat cell RNA spiked in. Indicated subset: FACS-sorted CD8+CD4-CCR7+CD45RA+ naive T cells. This chain uses TRBV6-2 or TRBV6-3 with TRBJ1-5, with unresolved D. The receptor's source is a human donor in good health. Some libraries in this study had Jurkat cell RNA spiked in. CDR3 protein: CASEAGNQPQRF. The DNA for the CDR3 is TGTGCCAGCGAGGCAGGCAATCAGCCCCAGCGTTTT.